What follows are 18 T cell receptor beta chains derived from one specimen sequenced in a study of T cells after yellow fever vaccination. TCRdb ran MiXCR on the 5' RACE reads and lists one entry per CDR3 protein. The sample includes approximately 550,000 distinct CDR3 sequences, 19% of them seen just once. The sequenced sample was PBMCs, obtained 15 days after the yellow fever booster vaccination. The receptors were gathered from a man aged 25-45 years who received the YFV17D yellow fever vaccine.

The rearrangement joins TRBV14 to TRBJ2-7; 12 positions match TRBD2. The CDR3 runs 14 residues. After removal of 4 bases from V and 6 bases from J, the junction contained 4 bases not matched to a gene. CDR1 is SGHDN and CDR2 is FVKESK in the germline V gene. In DNA form, the CDR3 reads TGTGCCAGCAGCCCCGCTAGCGGGGGGGGCGAGCAGTACTTC. This gives the protein CASSPASGGGEQYF. Complete variable domain (other parts from reference TRBV14 and TRBJ2-7): EAGVTQFPSHSVIEKGQTVTLRCDPISGHDNLYWYRRVMGKEIKFLLHFVKESKQDESGMPNNRFLAERTGGTYSTLKVQPAELEDSGVYFCASSPASGGGEQYFGPGTRLTVT.

The table lists this clonotype with a few counts. This chain uses TRBV7-8 with TRBJ2-2, with D perhaps TRBD1 (6 bases). Germline CDR1 SGHVS, CDR2 FQNEAQ. The CDR3 has 16 amino acids. Trimming removed 0 bases from V and 4 bases from J, with 12 bases in between. The CDR3 loop is CASSLANRAVTGELFF. The CDR3 DNA sequence: TGTGCCAGCAGCTTAGCGAACAGGGCCGTCACCGGGGAGCTGTTTTTT.

This clonotype showed up just a few times. The chain joins TRBV15 to TRBJ2-7; D gene uncertain. V was shortened by 0 bases and J by 1 base, with 4 bases between the two germline ends. Germline V gene data show CDR1 as LNHNV and CDR2 as YYDKDF (reference sequence). This CDR3 is 13 amino acids long. CDR3 in DNA: TGTGCCACCAGCAGAGATAAGTCCTACGAGCAGTACTTC. Translation gives CATSRDKSYEQYF.

This chain links TRBV19 with TRBJ1-1; possibly TRBD1 for D (6 bases). This CDR3 is 15 amino acids long. V gave up 7 bases and J gave up 4 bases, with 19 bases separating them. Germline V CDR1 and CDR2: LNHDA, SQIVND (reference sequence). The CDR3 DNA reads TGTGCCAGTACGAAGGGGGAAGGAATGGGCACTGAAGCTTTCTTT. This codes for CASTKGEGMGTEAFF. The full variable domain, with the rest looked up from reference TRBV19 and TRBJ1-1, is DGGITQSPKYLFRKEGQNVTLSCEQNLNHDAMYWYRQDPGQGLRLIYYSQIVNDFQKGDIAEGYSVSREKKESFPLTVTSAQKNPTAFYLCASTKGEGMGTEAFFGQGTRLTVV.

This clonotype has just a few counts. This chain connects TRBV7-8 to TRBJ2-1; D call uncertain. The germline V gene encodes CDR1 SGHVS and CDR2 FQNEAQ. This CDR3 is built from 13 residues. V was trimmed by 1 base and J by 7 bases, leaving 8 bases between them. CDR3 in DNA: TGTGCCAGCAGCTTAGGGGCTGAAAATGAGCAGTTCTTC. Translating it yields CASSLGAENEQFF.

The genes are TRBV5-1 and TRBJ2-1, with TRBD2 as a possible D gene (6 bases). V lost 1 base, J lost 7 bases, and 15 bases lay in between. CDR3 size: 15 residues. CDR1 is SGHRS and CDR2 is YFSETQ in the germline V gene. The CDR3 reads CASSLFSVGGNEQFF. Written as DNA, the CDR3 is TGCGCCAGCAGCTTGTTTAGCGTGGGAGGAAATGAGCAGTTCTTC.

This clonotype occurred a few times. The V and J genes are TRBV12-3 or TRBV12-4 and TRBJ2-5; 12 nucleotides match TRBD2. The V segment lost 5 bases and the J segment 0 bases; nucleotides outside the gene matches: 7. CDR3 length equals 17 residues. This CDR3 reads CASSLGLAGQYQETQYF. CDR3 bases: TGTGCCAGCAGTCTCGGACTAGCGGGACAGTACCAAGAGACCCAGTACTTC.

This clonotype was observed a few times. The chain has TRBV7-2 and TRBJ2-5, with D hard to call. The CDR3 contains 14 residues. Germline CDR1 and CDR2: SGHTA and FQGNSA. Trimming took 1 base from V and 5 from J, leaving 11 bases between them. The CDR3 DNA sequence: TGTGCCAGCAGCTTAGACGTGGGAAGCGAGACCCAGTACTTC. This translates into CASSLDVGSETQYF.

There are a few counts of this clonotype. Here the CDR3 reads CASSYRGQGPVNEQFF. The CDR3 nucleotides read TGTGCCAGCAGTTACCGCGGACAGGGGCCAGTAAATGAGCAGTTCTTC. V gene TRBV6-2 or TRBV6-3 combines with J gene TRBJ2-1, with 9 positions matching TRBD1. J gave up 7 bases and V 2 bases, and 9 bases lay outside the gene matches. The germline CDR1 and CDR2 sequences are MNHEY and SVGEGT. CDR3 length: 16 residues.

This clonotype was seen more than once but under ten times. The rearrangement uses TRBV28 and TRBJ2-1; the D is unclear. CDR3 length: 11 amino acids. Germline values: CDR1 MDHEN, CDR2 SYDVKM. The V end was cut by 7 bases, the J end by 10 bases, with 11 bases between. The CDR3 region is CASMVLKEQFF. Here the CDR3 DNA reads TGTGCCAGCATGGTCCTGAAAGAGCAGTTCTTC.

This clonotype was counted at least ten times. This chain uses TRBV12-3 or TRBV12-4 with TRBJ2-7; D is possibly TRBD2 (5 bases). The CDR3 totals 12 residues. Trimming left V 6 bases short and J 2 bases short, with 8 bases between. The CDR3 DNA sequence: TGTGCCAGCAGCCGGGGTACCTACGAGCAGTACTTC. Its translation is CASSRGTYEQYF.

The chain employs TRBV12-3 or TRBV12-4 and TRBJ1-5, with D possibly matching TRBD1 (5 bases). CDR3 length: 11 amino acids. The V end lost 3 bases, the J end lost 15 bases, and 12 bases lay between the germline ends. In DNA form, the CDR3 reads TGTGCCAGCAGTTTGGGGACGGCCACGCATTTT. This translates into CASSLGTATHF.

CDR3 protein: CASSSRGREETQYF. The CDR3 DNA reads TGTGCCAGCAGCTCCCGCGGGCGGGAAGAGACCCAGTACTTC. This sequence joins TRBV12-3 or TRBV12-4 and TRBJ2-5; possible D gene TRBD2, 5 bases. The CDR3 is made up of 14 amino acids. V lost 6 bases and J 3 bases, leaving 14 bases between the germline ends.

In its sample, this clonotype was seen a few times. This chain joins TRBV27 and TRBJ1-5; no definite D call. Per germline, CDR1 MNHEY and CDR2 SMNVEV (reference sequence). Trimming removed 3 bases at V and 7 bases at J, with 16 bases between. The CDR3 is made up of 15 amino acids. The CDR3 sequence: CASSLEGREGQPQHF. The DNA for the CDR3 is TGTGCCAGCAGTTTGGAGGGTAGGGAAGGGCAGCCCCAGCATTTT.

The chain carries TRBV4-3 and TRBJ2-5, with D possibly being TRBD2 (6 bases). CDR1 is LGHNA and CDR2 is YSLEER in the germline V gene. CDR3 length: 14 amino acids. Trimming cost V 0 bases and J 5 bases, with 10 bases left between them. CDR3 DNA: TGCGCCAGCAGCCAAGATGGTACTAGCGAGACCCAGTACTTC. Protein product: CASSQDGTSETQYF.

This clonotype has only a few counts. The chain employs TRBV4-3 and TRBJ1-3; TRBD1 is a possible D gene (6 bases). V lost 1 base and J 0 bases, leaving 13 bases between the germline ends. Germline lookup yields CDR1 LGHNA and CDR2 YSLEER. CDR3 length: 17 residues. The CDR3 nucleotides read TGCGCCAGCAGCCAAGGATACAGGGCAAGCTCTGGAAACACCATATATTTT. Amino acids: CASSQGYRASSGNTIYF.

This clonotype was detected a few times. V is TRBV20-1 and J is TRBJ2-7; 10 nucleotides match TRBD1. CDR3 length equals 15 residues. V lost 3 bases, J lost 6 bases, and 11 bases stayed unmatched. CDR1 and CDR2 (germline): DFQATT, SNEGSKA (reference sequence). Written as DNA, the CDR3 is TGCAGTGCTAGTCCCGGGACAGGGGATGGCCTCGAGCAGTACTTC. It translates to CSASPGTGDGLEQYF.

V usage is TRBV6-5 and J usage is TRBJ1-3; possible D gene TRBD1, 5 bases. Germline V gives CDR1 MNHEY, CDR2 SVGAGI. V was cut by 4 bases and J by 4 bases, with 14 bases left in between. This CDR3 is 15 amino acids long. The CDR3 DNA sequence: TGTGCCAGCAGTTCCCCCAACGGGGCAGGAAACACCATATATTTT. It specifies CASSSPNGAGNTIYF.